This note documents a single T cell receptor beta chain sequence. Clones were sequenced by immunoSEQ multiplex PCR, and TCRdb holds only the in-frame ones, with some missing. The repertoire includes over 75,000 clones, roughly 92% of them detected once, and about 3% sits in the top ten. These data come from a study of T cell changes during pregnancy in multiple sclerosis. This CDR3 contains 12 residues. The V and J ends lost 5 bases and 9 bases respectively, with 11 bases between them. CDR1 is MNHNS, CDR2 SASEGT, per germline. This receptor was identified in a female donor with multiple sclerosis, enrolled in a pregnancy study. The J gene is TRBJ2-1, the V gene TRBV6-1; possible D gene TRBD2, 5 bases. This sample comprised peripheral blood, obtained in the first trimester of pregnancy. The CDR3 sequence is CASSQSSIEQFF. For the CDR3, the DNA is TGTGCCAGCAGTCAATCTAGCATTGAGCAGTTCTTC.